The rows below give T cell receptor beta chains drawn from one sample of a study of human T cells and chemical hapten exposure. A single record per CDR3 protein comes from TCRdb applying MiXCR to the RACE reads. The sample consists of tens of thousands of distinct CDR3 sequences, approximately 9.8% of them appearing once. Sample: whole blood, taken in connection with sensitization to the hapten diphenylcyclopropenone (DPC). All receptors come from a woman aged 40 to 50 with alopecia areata. Some clones in this sample may be carry-over from other donors' samples. The CDR3 runs from the conserved cysteine through the conserved F or W. Fields, in order: J gene, CDR3 length, D gene, V gene, clone size, CDR3 protein, CDR3 DNA. The D gene is left open where the match is weak. Expanded clones get a size class; other rows say once, few or many, or leave the size out.

>TRBJ1-5|14|.|TRBV5-1|many
CASSLAMGGQPQHF
TGCGCCAGCAGCTTGGCCATGGGGGGTCAGCCCCAGCATTTT
>TRBJ2-7|15|TRBD1|TRBV3-1|many
CASSPRTGTTYEQYF
TGTGCCAGCAGCCCCCGGACAGGGACAACCTACGAGCAGTACTTC
>TRBJ2-1|13|.|TRBV29-1|medium-sized
CSVARSRYNEQFF
TGCAGCGTCGCCCGATCCCGCTACAATGAGCAGTTCTTC
>TRBJ1-5|15|.|TRBV19|many
CASSGRDTLNQPQHF
TGTGCCAGTAGTGGCCGGGACACCCTCAATCAGCCCCAGCATTTT
>TRBJ1-1|14|.|TRBV7-9|many
CASGTGVLRTEAFF
TGTGCCAGCGGGACCGGGGTTTTGAGGACTGAAGCTTTCTTT
>TRBJ2-5|11|TRBD1|TRBV30|many
CAWDSGTAQYF
TGTGCCTGGGACTCAGGGACAGCCCAGTACTTC
>TRBJ1-2|12|TRBD1|TRBV29-1|many
CSVPRTGSGYTF
TGCAGCGTCCCGAGGACAGGGAGTGGCTACACCTTC
>TRBJ2-3|15|.|TRBV6-5|few
CASSYRGAFTDTQYF
TGTGCCAGCAGTTATAGGGGGGCCTTCACAGATACGCAGTATTTT
>TRBJ1-1|13|TRBD1|TRBV28|.
CASKTGRDTEAFF
TGTGCCAGCAAGACAGGGAGGGACACTGAAGCTTTCTTT
>TRBJ2-7|16|.|TRBV7-2|many
CASSHQGYQGPGEQYF
TGTGCCAGCAGCCACCAGGGTTACCAGGGGCCGGGCGAGCAGTACTTC
>TRBJ2-3|14|.|TRBV18|many
CASSPAGATDTQYF
TGTGCCAGCTCACCAGCAGGGGCGACAGATACGCAGTATTTT
>TRBJ2-2|14|.|TRBV2|many
CASSGKGNTGELFF
TGTGCCAGCAGTGGGAAGGGGAACACCGGGGAGCTGTTTTTT
>TRBJ1-1|18|TRBD1|TRBV7-6|many
CASSSSASGWTGNTEAFF
TGTGCCAGCAGCTCCTCAGCTAGCGGTTGGACAGGGAACACTGAAGCTTTCTTT
>TRBJ1-1|15|TRBD1|TRBV7-9|.
CASSPSGTVNTEAFF
TGTGCCAGCAGCCCCTCCGGGACAGTGAACACTGAAGCTTTCTTT
>TRBJ2-7|13|TRBD1|TRBV29-1|many
CSVPGTGDYEQYF
TGCAGCGTCCCCGGGACAGGGGACTACGAGCAGTACTTC
>TRBJ2-4|16|.|TRBV12-3/TRBV12-4|.
CASSFDFAGDKNIQYF
TGTGCCAGCAGTTTCGATTTTGCAGGGGACAAAAACATTCAGTACTTC
>TRBJ2-1|16|TRBD2|TRBV7-2|many
CASSYGGFGPYNEQFF
TGTGCCAGCAGTTACGGGGGGTTTGGGCCCTACAATGAGCAGTTCTTC
>TRBJ1-5|14|.|TRBV7-2|few
CASSPGTGYQPQHF
TGTGCCAGCAGCCCCGGGACTGGATATCAGCCCCAGCATTTT
>TRBJ1-1|13|.|TRBV21-1|few
CASSKGPGAEAFF
TGTGCCAGCAGCAAAGGGCCGGGGGCTGAAGCTTTCTTT
>TRBJ1-5|14|TRBD1|TRBV18|many
CASSPQGEYQPQHF
TGTGCCAGCTCACCCCAGGGGGAGTATCAGCCCCAGCATTTT
>TRBJ2-1|14|.|TRBV28|many
CASSLAAVRNEQFF
TGTGCCAGCAGTTTAGCAGCAGTTAGGAATGAGCAGTTCTTC
>TRBJ2-5|12|.|TRBV5-1|.
CASSLGYETQYF
TGCGCCAGCAGCTTGGGTTACGAGACCCAGTACTTC
>TRBJ1-5|13|.|TRBV28|many
CASSIRGNQPQHF
TGTGCCAGCAGTATCAGGGGAAATCAGCCCCAGCATTTT
>TRBJ1-1|12|.|TRBV14|.
CASSQGITEAFF
TGTGCCAGCAGCCAGGGGATAACTGAAGCTTTCTTT
>TRBJ2-2|18|TRBD2|TRBV4-1|many
CASSLKTSGAANTGELFF
TGCGCCAGCAGCCTGAAGACTAGCGGAGCCGCGAACACCGGGGAGCTGTTTTTT
>TRBJ2-3|14|.|TRBV7-8|.
CASSLARLPDTQYF
TGTGCCAGCAGCTTAGCTCGTCTTCCAGATACGCAGTATTTT
>TRBJ1-2|12|.|TRBV12-3/TRBV12-4|many
CASSTGDYGYTF
TGTGCCAGCAGCACGGGCGACTATGGCTACACCTTC
>TRBJ1-6|16|.|TRBV5-1|few
CASSLGQPISGGPLHF
TGCGCCAGCAGCCTTGGACAGCCGATATCGGGTGGTCCCCTCCACTTT
>TRBJ1-5|14|.|TRBV7-9|many
CASSLAQGVSPQHF
TGTGCCAGCAGCTTAGCACAGGGAGTGTCGCCCCAGCATTTT
>TRBJ2-5|13|.|TRBV5-4|many
CASSFDTQETQYF
TGTGCCAGCAGCTTTGACACCCAAGAGACCCAGTACTTC
>TRBJ1-1|15|TRBD1|TRBV30|few
CAWSVWTGWVTEAFF
TGTGCCTGGAGTGTCTGGACAGGGTGGGTCACTGAAGCTTTCTTT
>TRBJ2-3|15|.|TRBV7-9|.
CASSLAGLAEDTQYF
TGTGCCAGCAGCTTAGCGGGGCTAGCAGAAGATACGCAGTATTTT
>TRBJ1-5|14|TRBD1|TRBV18|many
CASSKRDRGVPQHF
TGTGCCAGCTCAAAAAGGGACAGGGGTGTGCCCCAGCATTTT
>TRBJ2-7|15|TRBD1|TRBV11-2|many
CASSQLDRGFYEQYF
TGTGCCAGCAGCCAACTCGACAGGGGATTCTACGAGCAGTACTTC